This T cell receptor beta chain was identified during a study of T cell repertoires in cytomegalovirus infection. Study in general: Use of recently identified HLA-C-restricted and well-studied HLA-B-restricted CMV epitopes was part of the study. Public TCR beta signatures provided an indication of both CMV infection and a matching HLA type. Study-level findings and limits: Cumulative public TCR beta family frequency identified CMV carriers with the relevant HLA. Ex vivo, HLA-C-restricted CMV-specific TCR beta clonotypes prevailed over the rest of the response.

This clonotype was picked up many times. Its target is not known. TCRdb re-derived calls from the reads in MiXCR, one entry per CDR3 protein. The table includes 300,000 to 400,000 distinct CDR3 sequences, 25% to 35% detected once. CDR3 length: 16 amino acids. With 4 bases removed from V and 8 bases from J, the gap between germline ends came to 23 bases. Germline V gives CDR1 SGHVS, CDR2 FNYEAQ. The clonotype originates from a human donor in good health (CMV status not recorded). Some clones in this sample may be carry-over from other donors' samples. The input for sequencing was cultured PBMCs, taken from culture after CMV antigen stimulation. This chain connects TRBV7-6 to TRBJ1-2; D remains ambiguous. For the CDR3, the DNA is TGTGCCAGCAGCTCGCCAAGCGGACGGCGGCGGGGAGGCTACACCTTC. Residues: CASSSPSGRRRGGYTF.